What follows are 27 T cell receptor beta chains derived from one specimen sequenced in a study of CXCR3-negative and CXCR3-positive naive CD8 T cells. Libraries of TRB cDNA were made by 5' RACE and carried UMIs. TCRdb reanalyzed the 5' RACE reads, giving one entry per CDR3 protein sequence and no DNA. The sample's table shows 90,000 to 100,000 distinct CDR3 sequences. No antigen has been identified for these receptors. Study outcomes and limitations: Hydrophobicity of TRB CDR3s was greater in CXCR3-positive naive cells than in CXCR3-negative naive cells.

Material for sequencing was naive CXCR3+ CD8+ T cells from blood. Subset described: CD45RO-CCR7+CD27+CD95- naive CD8+ T cells expressing CXCR3 (TNR3+). The receptors derive from a human donor in good health. Some clones in this sample may be carry-over from other donors' samples.

V and J are TRBV13 and TRBJ2-7. Germline-derived CDR1 and CDR2 are PRHDT and FYEKMQ (reference sequence). There are 13 residues in the CDR3. The CDR3 sequence: CASSLGLGYEQYF.

The chain uses TRBV7-9 and TRBJ2-2; there is no DNA to check the TCRdb D call of TRBD2. There are 16 residues in the CDR3. From germline, CDR1 is SEHNR and CDR2 FQNEAQ (reference sequence). CDR3 sequence: CASSLPWTSGAGKLFF.

The chain carries TRBV18 and TRBJ1-5; without DNA, the TCRdb call of TRBD1 cannot be checked. From germline, CDR1 is KGHSH and CDR2 LQKENI. The CDR3 has 18 residues. CDR3 sequence: CASSPPRDLLYSNQPQHF.

This chain's CDR3 is CASSPVWGTDTQYF. The V call is TRBV27, the J call TRBJ2-3. The CDR3 is 14 residues long. The germline CDR1 and CDR2 sequences are MNHEY and SMNVEV (reference sequence).

This rearrangement joins TRBV5-1 to TRBJ2-7; TCRdb outputs TRBD1, but without DNA this stays unchecked. The germline gives CDR1 SGHRS, CDR2 YFSETQ. This CDR3 has 15 residues. CDR3 sequence: CASSFRDRGFHEQYF.

V and J are TRBV6-2 or TRBV6-3 and TRBJ2-7. CDR1 and CDR2 (germline): MNHEY, SVGEGT. The CDR3 runs 13 residues. The CDR3 loop is CASSYSWGSEQYF.

The chain uses TRBV19 and TRBJ2-6. From germline, CDR1 is LNHDA and CDR2 SQIVND (reference sequence). The CDR3 extends over 14 amino acids. The CDR3 loop reads CASSIRSGANVLTF.

This chain joins TRBV7-2 and TRBJ1-2; there is no DNA to check the TCRdb D call of TRBD1. CDR3 length: 15 residues. Germline lookup yields CDR1 SGHTA and CDR2 FQGNSA. CDR3 protein: CASSVPGQGAYGYTF.

The CDR3 sequence: CASTAPSVADYNEQFF. V and J are TRBV7-9 and TRBJ2-1; TCRdb reports TRBD1, a call that lacks DNA to check it against. The germline gives CDR1 SEHNR, CDR2 FQNEAQ (reference sequence). CDR3 length: 16 amino acids.

This chain links TRBV11-2 with TRBJ2-7; TCRdb proposes TRBD1, but this gene call is untestable without DNA. Germline lookup yields CDR1 SGHAT and CDR2 FQNNGV. The CDR3 has 14 amino acids. The chain's CDR3 is CASSIMNRGGEQYF.

The J gene is TRBJ2-1, the V gene TRBV15; no DNA is available, so the TRBD1 call from TCRdb remains unchecked. The CDR3 is made up of 13 amino acids. Germline CDR1 reads LNHNV; CDR2 reads YYDKDF (reference sequence). This chain's CDR3 is CATSEHRDNEQFF.

This chain uses TRBV6-2 or TRBV6-3 with TRBJ2-7; checking the TCRdb D call of TRBD1 is not possible without DNA. This CDR3 is built from 13 residues. Per the germline V gene, CDR1 is MNHEY and CDR2 is SVGEGT. The CDR3 loop reads CASSFNRVVEQYF.

CDR3 protein: CASSQELAGLSGANVLTF. J is TRBJ2-6 and V is TRBV4-1; as DNA is missing, the TRBD2 call by TCRdb cannot be tested. The CDR3 is 18 residues long. Germline-derived CDR1 and CDR2 are MGHRA and YSYEKL.

The chain links TRBV7-8 to TRBJ1-2. CDR1 is SGHVS, CDR2 FQNEAQ, per germline. This CDR3 is built from 12 residues. This CDR3 is CASSSGPDGYTF.

V is TRBV20-1 and J is TRBJ2-7; the D call of TRBD1 rests on TCRdb alone, since no DNA is present to check it. CDR3 size: 15 residues. CDR1 DFQATT and CDR2 SNEGSKA come from the germline V gene (reference sequence). This CDR3 is CSATQTGGYSYEQYF.

The CDR3 is CASSQIGGTEAFF. The V call is TRBV4-1, the J call TRBJ1-1; checking the TCRdb D call of TRBD1 is not possible without DNA. Germline CDR1 reads MGHRA; CDR2 reads YSYEKL. The CDR3 is 13 residues long.

V is TRBV5-6 and J is TRBJ2-1. In germline, CDR1 is SGHDT, CDR2 YYEEEE. This CDR3 spans 14 amino acids. The CDR3 here is CASSIFREYNEQFF.

This CDR3 reads CAIGAGQTATGELFF. V usage is TRBV12-3 or TRBV12-4 and J usage is TRBJ2-2; the TRBD1 assignment by TCRdb is unverifiable without DNA. The CDR3 is made up of 15 amino acids.

The chain couples TRBV7-9 to TRBJ2-1; with no DNA, the TCRdb D assignment of TRBD1 cannot be verified. CDR3 length: 14 residues. CDR1 is SEHNR, CDR2 FQNEAQ, per germline (reference sequence). The CDR3 spells CASSTPDRGNEQFF.

The CDR3 sequence is CASSERYGTGAFGGYTF. The J gene is TRBJ1-2, the V gene TRBV7-2; TCRdb returns TRBD1, unconfirmable since there is no DNA. The CDR3 is 17 amino acids. CDR1 SGHTA and CDR2 FQGNSA come from the germline V gene.

V is TRBV28 and J is TRBJ2-7; TCRdb selects TRBD1, and the lack of DNA leaves this call unchecked. The CDR3 sequence is 12 residues long. The germline gives CDR1 MDHEN, CDR2 SYDVKM. CDR3 protein: CASTGVTYEQYF.

This chain connects TRBV7-9 to TRBJ2-7; TCRdb picks TRBD1, but there is no DNA to check that call. Germline V gives CDR1 SEHNR, CDR2 FQNEAQ (reference sequence). The CDR3 spans 17 residues. CDR3 amino acids: CASSFGRQGKSFYEQYF.

The chain has TRBV12-3 or TRBV12-4 and TRBJ2-2; the D call of TRBD1 rests on TCRdb alone, since no DNA is present to check it. The CDR3 has 19 residues. This CDR3 is CASSLLEARGTGPTGELFF.

The chain combines TRBV2 with TRBJ2-5; TCRdb's D gene call, TRBD1, goes unchecked for lack of DNA. From germline, CDR1 is SNHLY and CDR2 FYNNEI. The CDR3 loop spans 12 amino acids. The CDR3 protein is CASTGQQETQYF.

This sequence joins TRBV11-2 and TRBJ2-1; TCRdb returns TRBD2, unconfirmable since there is no DNA. The germline gives CDR1 SGHAT, CDR2 FQNNGV. The CDR3 contains 15 residues. CDR3 residues: CASSQIAGGGNEQFF.

The chain combines TRBV2 with TRBJ2-7; TCRdb names TRBD2, which stays unverified in the absence of DNA. Germline values: CDR1 SNHLY, CDR2 FYNNEI. The CDR3 length is 16 residues. CDR3 protein: CASSSNPSGLAEEQYF.

This chain connects TRBV7-6 to TRBJ2-7; TCRdb lists TRBD2, though no DNA is available to test this call. Germline V CDR1 and CDR2: SGHVS, FNYEAQ. There are 12 residues in the CDR3. This CDR3 is CASSSGTGEQYF. The complete variable domain, with remaining parts taken from reference TRBV7-6 and TRBJ2-7, reads GAGVSQSPRYKVTKRGQDVALRCDPISGHVSLYWYRQALGQGPEFLTYFNYEAQQDKSGLPNDRFSAERPEGSISTLTIQRTEQRDSAMYRCASSSGTGEQYFGPGTRLTVT.